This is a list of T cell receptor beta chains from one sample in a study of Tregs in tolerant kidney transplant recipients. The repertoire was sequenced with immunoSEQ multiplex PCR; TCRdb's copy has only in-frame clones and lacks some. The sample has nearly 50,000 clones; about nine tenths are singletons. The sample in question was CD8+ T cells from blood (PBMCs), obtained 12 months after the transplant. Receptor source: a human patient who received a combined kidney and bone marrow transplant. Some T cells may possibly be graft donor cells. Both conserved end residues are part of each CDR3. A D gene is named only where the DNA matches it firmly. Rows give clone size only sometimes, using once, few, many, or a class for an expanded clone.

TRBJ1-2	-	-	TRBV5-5	CASSLRTPVLGYTF	TGTGCCAGCAGCTTGAGGACTCCTGTTTTAGGCTACACCTTC
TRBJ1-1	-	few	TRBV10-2	CASSMSSTEAFF	TGCGCCAGCAGTATGTCGTCCACTGAAGCTTTCTTT
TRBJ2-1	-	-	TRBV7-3	CASSLTGSEQFF	TGTGCCAGCAGCTTAACCGGGAGTGAGCAGTTCTTC
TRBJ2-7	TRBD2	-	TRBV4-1	CASSQDGAGGYGQYF	TGCGCCAGCAGCCAAGATGGCGCGGGGGGGTACGGGCAGTACTTC
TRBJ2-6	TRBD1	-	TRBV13	CASSLRDRGYGGANVLTF	TGTGCCAGCAGCCTTCGGGACAGGGGTTATGGAGGGGCCAACGTCCTGACTTTC
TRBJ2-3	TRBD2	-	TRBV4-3	CASSQGLAKSTDTQYF	TGCGCCAGCAGCCAAGGACTAGCGAAGAGCACAGATACGCAGTATTTT
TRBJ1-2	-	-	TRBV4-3	CASSQQKAGYGYTF	TGCGCCAGCAGCCAACAGAAGGCGGGCTATGGCTACACCTTC
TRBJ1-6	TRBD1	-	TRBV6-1	CASSQQGTGNSPLHF	TGTGCCAGCAGCCAACAGGGGACTGGTAATTCACCCCTCCACTTT
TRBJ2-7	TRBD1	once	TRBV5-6	CASSLDRGLRYEQYF	TGTGCCAGCAGCCTGGACAGGGGGCTGCGCTACGAGCAGTACTTC
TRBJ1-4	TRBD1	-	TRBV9	CASSARDRGHLNEKLFF	TGTGCCAGCAGCGCCCGGGACAGGGGGCACTTAAATGAAAAACTGTTTTTT
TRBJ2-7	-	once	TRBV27	CASSLSGGSYEQYF	TGTGCCAGCAGTTTATCAGGGGGCTCCTACGAGCAGTACTTC
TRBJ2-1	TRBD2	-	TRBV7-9	CASSPSGSSYNEQFF	TGTGCCAGCAGCCCTAGCGGGAGCTCCTACAATGAGCAGTTCTTC
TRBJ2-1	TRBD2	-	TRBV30	CAWTPTSGSYNEQFF	TGTGCCTGGACCCCGACTAGCGGCTCCTACAATGAGCAGTTCTTC
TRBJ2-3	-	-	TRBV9	CASSAEATDTQYF	TGTGCCAGCAGCGCCGAGGCCACAGATACGCAGTATTTT
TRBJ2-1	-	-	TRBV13	CASGGGPVDEQFF	TGTGCCAGTGGGGGGGGGCCGGTTGATGAGCAGTTCTTC
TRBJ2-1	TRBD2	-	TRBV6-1	CASSEVLSGRANEQFF	TGTGCCAGCAGTGAAGTTCTTAGCGGGAGGGCGAATGAGCAGTTCTTC
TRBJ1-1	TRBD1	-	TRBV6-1	CASSERDSMNTEAFF	TGTGCCAGCAGTGAAAGGGACAGCATGAACACTGAAGCTTTCTTT
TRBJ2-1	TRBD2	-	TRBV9	CASSALAGNEQFF	TGTGCCAGCAGCGCACTAGCGGGTAATGAGCAGTTCTTC
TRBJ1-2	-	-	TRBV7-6	CASSSSGAGYTF	TGTGCCAGCAGCTCCTCAGGGGCTGGCTACACCTTC
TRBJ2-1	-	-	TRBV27	CASSLSRVGEQFF	TGTGCCAGCAGTTTATCACGAGTGGGCGAGCAGTTCTTC
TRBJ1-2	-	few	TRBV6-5	CASSGGDRYYGYTF	TGTGCCAGCAGCGGAGGAGACAGGTACTATGGCTACACCTTC
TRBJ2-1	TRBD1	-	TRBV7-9	CASTGQGNEQFF	TGTGCCAGCACCGGACAGGGGAATGAGCAGTTCTTC
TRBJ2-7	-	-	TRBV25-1	CASSEWGTEDEQYF	TGTGCCAGCAGTGAATGGGGGACTGAGGACGAGCAGTACTTC
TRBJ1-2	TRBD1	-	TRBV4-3	CASSPMDRGYGYTF	TGCGCCAGCAGCCCTATGGACAGGGGGTACGGCTACACCTTC
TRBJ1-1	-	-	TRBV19	CATSVGNTEAFF	TGTGCCACCAGCGTGGGGAACACTGAAGCTTTCTTT
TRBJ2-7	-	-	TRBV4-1	CASSLGDTTYEQYF	TGCGCCAGCAGCCTCGGGGACACGACCTACGAGCAGTACTTC
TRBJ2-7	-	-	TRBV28	CASSFRGTLSYEQYF	TGTGCCAGCAGTTTCCGGGGGACCTTATCCTACGAGCAGTACTTC
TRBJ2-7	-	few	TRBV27	CASSSINSYEQYF	TGTGCCAGCAGTTCAATCAACTCCTACGAGCAGTACTTC
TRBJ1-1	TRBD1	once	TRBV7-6	CASSPLPNRQGADTEAFF	TGTGCCAGCAGCCCCCTCCCCAATCGACAGGGGGCGGACACTGAAGCTTTCTTT
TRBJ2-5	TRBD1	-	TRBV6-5	CASSPQGAQETQYF	TGTGCCAGCAGTCCACAGGGGGCCCAAGAGACCCAGTACTTC
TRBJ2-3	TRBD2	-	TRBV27	CASSSSGAYTDTQYF	TGTGCCAGCAGTTCTAGCGGGGCCTATACAGATACGCAGTATTTT
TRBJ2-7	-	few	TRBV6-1	CASGSNSYEQYF	TGTGCCAGCGGGAGCAACTCCTACGAGCAGTACTTC
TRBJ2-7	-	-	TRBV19	CASSSLQPGYEQYF	TGTGCCAGTAGCTCCCTACAGCCTGGCTACGAGCAGTACTTC
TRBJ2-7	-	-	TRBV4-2	CASSQLDSYEQYF	TGTGCCAGCAGCCAACTAGATTCCTACGAGCAGTACTTC
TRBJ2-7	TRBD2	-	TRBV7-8	CASSLVILAGEGYEQYF	TGTGCCAGCAGCTTAGTGATACTAGCGGGAGAAGGTTACGAGCAGTACTTC